The TCR beta chain described here comes from a study of vaccination effects on CD4 cells after COVID-19. Using immunoSEQ multiplex PCR, the repertoire was profiled, and TCRdb retains in-frame clones only, with some absent. The repertoire includes about 73,000 clones, less than 75% of them detected once, and roughly 2.3% sits in the top ten. Once cultured for approximately eleven days, the cells underwent separation to obtain CD4+ T cells. Of the BNT162b2 and mRNA-1273 vaccines, participants received two doses of one or the other. Half-medium replacement with IL-2 medium occurred on days 3 and 7. Concerning this clone itself: No antigen is known for it.

CDR1 and CDR2 (germline): MGHRA, YSYEKL. The CDR3 totals 14 residues. Trimming cost V 7 bases and J 5 bases, with 17 bases left between them. J is TRBJ1-1 and V is TRBV4-1; D gene uncertain. The TCR originated in a human donor who received a COVID-19 vaccine. Sample: CD4+ T cells from PBMCs cultured without peptide, taken after COVID-19 vaccination. The CDR3 spells CASKSAGKKTEAFF. In DNA form, the CDR3 reads TGCGCCAGCAAATCAGCGGGGAAGAAAACTGAAGCTTTCTTT.